These 21 T cell receptor beta chains share one sample of origin, sequenced in a study of beta chain features in type 1 diabetes. General study results and limits: When Type 1 diabetes patients were examined, their TCRB CDR3s proved moderately but significantly shorter in all four CD4+ subsets.

The antigens these receptors bind are not known. The sequenced template was cDNA made from the entire isolated RNA. The table came from immunoSEQ multiplex PCR; TCRdb's copy has only in-frame clones and leaves some out. Among some 240,000 clones, 16% were seen once, and the ten largest hold about 0.092%. The sequenced sample was naive CD4+ T cells from blood. These receptors were obtained from a man aged 25-45 years with type 1 diabetes.

About this clone itself: This CDR3 is also generated by other DNA sequences in the sample. This rearrangement joins TRBV29-1 to TRBJ1-1; D unclear. CDR3 length equals 9 residues. V shed 3 bases and J shed 5 bases, with 1 base lying between them. The germline V gene encodes CDR1 SQVTM and CDR2 ANQGSEA. The CDR3 DNA follows: TGCAGCGTTGATACTGAAGCTTTCTTT. Translated, it gives CSVDTEAFF.

The chain has TRBV7-2 and TRBJ2-7; 8 bases agree with TRBD2. Germline CDR1 and CDR2: SGHTA and FQGNSA. The CDR3 contains 14 residues. V lost 5 bases to trimming and J lost 4 bases; unmatched junction nucleotides: 7. In nucleotides, the CDR3 is TGTGCCAGCAGCCCCCAAAGCGGGGGTTACGAGCAGTACTTC. It specifies CASSPQSGGYEQYF.

This clone showed up many times. The chain recombines TRBV30 with TRBJ2-6; no firm D call. This CDR3 comprises 14 residues. V was clipped by 8 bases and J by 4 bases, with 15 bases between them. CDR1 and CDR2 (germline): GTSNPN, SVGIG (reference sequence). CDR3 sequence reads: CAMDALRGANVLTF. The CDR3 nucleotides are TGTGCCATGGACGCCCTCCGGGGGGCCAACGTCCTGACTTTC.

This clone was found a few times. The J gene is TRBJ2-2, the V gene TRBV9; possibly TRBD2 for D (5 bases). The CDR3 is 16 residues long. V was trimmed by 5 bases and J by 6 bases, leaving 20 bases between them. Germline lookup yields CDR1 SGDLS and CDR2 YYNGEE. The CDR3: CASSPTSSFLPGELFF. In nucleotides, the CDR3 is TGTGCCAGCAGTCCCACCTCTAGCTTCCTCCCCGGGGAGCTGTTTTTT.

The chain links TRBV7-2 to TRBJ2-3, with D perhaps given as TRBD1 or TRBD2 (5 bases each). The CDR3 runs to 18 residues. The V end lost 4 bases, the J end lost 0 bases, and 20 bases lay between the germline ends. The germline gives CDR1 SGHTA, CDR2 FQGNSA. CDR3 DNA sequence: TGTGCCAGCAGCTACGACCGGGACGGAGTCCTTAGCACAGATACGCAGTATTTT. Translation gives CASSYDRDGVLSTDTQYF.

The chain employs TRBV2 and TRBJ2-3; 8 nucleotides align to TRBD2. The ends lost 6 bases at V and 1 base at J; junction bases unmatched: 6. CDR3 length equals 15 residues. Germline V gene sequence: CDR1 SNHLY, CDR2 FYNNEI. The CDR3 DNA reads TGTGCCAGCAGAGAGACTAGCGTCGGCACAGATACGCAGTATTTT. This gives the protein CASRETSVGTDTQYF.

This clone was seen a few times. Other DNA sequences of this sample code for an identical CDR3. This sequence joins TRBV29-1 and TRBJ1-5; D is ambiguous. CDR1 is SQVTM, CDR2 ANQGSEA, per germline. The CDR3 sequence is 13 residues long. V was pared by 4 bases and J by 2 bases, with 9 bases between. This CDR3 is CSVGWQGNQPQHF. The CDR3 region has the DNA TGCAGCGTTGGTTGGCAGGGCAATCAGCCCCAGCATTTT.

V gene TRBV19 combines with J gene TRBJ1-2; TRBD1 is a possible D gene (6 bases). The CDR3 length is 13 residues. CDR1 is LNHDA and CDR2 is SQIVND in the germline V gene (reference sequence). V gave up 5 bases and J gave up 4 bases, with 11 bases separating them. CDR3 loop: CASSLTGVYGYTF. The CDR3 region has the DNA TGTGCCAGTAGTCTGACAGGCGTCTATGGCTACACCTTC.

This clone was counted only a few times. The genes are TRBV15 and TRBJ2-5; no clear D gene. With 1 base removed from V and 4 bases from J, the gap between germline ends came to 4 bases. CDR3 size: 12 residues. Germline loops: CDR1 LNHNV, CDR2 YYDKDF (reference sequence). The CDR3 sequence is CATSRVGETQYF. CDR3 sequence (DNA): TGTGCCACCAGCAGAGTTGGAGAGACCCAGTACTTC.

This chain joins TRBV5-4 and TRBJ2-5; no clear D. CDR3 length: 12 residues. Germline CDR1 and CDR2: SGHNT and YYREEE (reference sequence). Between the trimmed V and J ends, which lost 2 bases and 1 base, there was a span of 3 bases. CDR3 sequence (DNA): TGTGCCAGCAGCTTCAGCCAAGAGACCCAGTACTTC. Residues: CASSFSQETQYF. The whole variable domain, remainder taken from reference TRBV5-4 and TRBJ2-5, is ETGVTQSPTHLIKTRGQQVTLRCSSQSGHNTVSWYQQALGQGPQFIFQYYREEENGRGNFPPRFSGLQFPNYSSELNVNALELDDSALYLCASSFSQETQYFGPGTRLLVL.

CDR3 sequence: CASSLGNPQETQYF. DNA of the CDR3: TGCGCCAGCAGCTTGGGGAACCCTCAAGAGACCCAGTACTTC. The rearrangement joins TRBV5-1 to TRBJ2-5; no firm D call. Trimming took off 0 bases at V and 2 bases at J, with 8 bases between the two ends. From germline, CDR1 is SGHRS and CDR2 YFSETQ. The CDR3 is made up of 14 amino acids.

The gene calls are TRBV4-2 and TRBJ2-5, with TRBD1 matching 8 bases. V was clipped by 4 bases and J by 4 bases; unmatched bases: 2. The CDR3 has 13 amino acids. In germline, CDR1 is LGHNA, CDR2 YNFKEQ. The CDR3 DNA is TGTGCCAGCAGCCCACAGGGGGGAGAGACCCAGTACTTC. Amino acids: CASSPQGGETQYF.

The J gene is TRBJ2-2, the V gene TRBV29-1, with D tentatively TRBD2 (5 bases). Per the germline V gene, CDR1 is SQVTM and CDR2 is ANQGSEA. The CDR3 length is 11 residues. The CDR3 spells CSFGDTGELFF. The CDR3 DNA sequence: TGCAGTTTCGGGGACACCGGGGAGCTGTTTTTT.

CDR3 bases: TGTGCCAGCAGGGATAGGGGAGGTGAAAAACTGTTTTTT. This encodes CASRDRGGEKLFF. The V and J genes are TRBV6-1 and TRBJ1-4; D may be TRBD1 (5 bases). The CDR3 covers 13 residues. Trimming left V 6 bases short and J 7 bases short, with 12 bases between. Looked up from germline, CDR1 is MNHNS and CDR2 is SASEGT.

The chain has TRBV25-1 and TRBJ2-5, with 7 bases identical to TRBD1. CDR3 size: 12 residues. CDR1 and CDR2 (germline): MGHDK, SYGVNS. Unmatched junction bases numbered 2, after V lost 7 bases and J lost 3 bases. CDR3 in amino acids: CASKDRKETQYF. The DNA for the CDR3 is TGTGCCAGCAAGGACAGGAAAGAGACCCAGTACTTC.

This clone was counted only a few times. V is TRBV5-8 and J is TRBJ2-5; possibly TRBD1 or TRBD2 for D (5 bases each). Germline loops: CDR1 SGHTS, CDR2 YDEGEE. The V and J ends lost 6 bases and 1 base respectively, with 22 bases between them. The length of the CDR3 is 17 residues. In DNA form, the CDR3 reads TGTGCCAGCAACGTTATTCCGGGGCGCGGAGTCCAAGAGACCCAGTACTTC. Its protein is CASNVIPGRGVQETQYF.

This clone was seen a few times. The genes are TRBV21-1 and TRBJ2-1. TRBV21-1 represents a pseudogene. The CDR3 loop spans 17 amino acids. CDR3 sequence: CASSKGPLCKGYNEQFF. The CDR3 DNA follows: TGTGCCAGCAGCAAAGGCCCCCTCTGTAAAGGCTACAATGAGCAGTTCTTC.

Worth noting for this clone: Different DNA sequences within this sample yield the same CDR3. The V gene is TRBV5-1, the J gene TRBJ2-2; D possibly corresponds to TRBD2 (5 bases). Looked up from germline, CDR1 is SGHRS and CDR2 is YFSETQ. V was shortened by 2 bases and J by 3 bases, with 5 bases between the two germline ends. There are 13 residues in the CDR3. The CDR3 DNA reads as TGCGCCAGCAGCTTAGCGGACACCGGGGAGCTGTTTTTT. Encoded protein: CASSLADTGELFF.

The chain carries TRBV7-9 and TRBJ1-5, with D possibly TRBD1 on 5 matching bases. Trimming left V 2 bases short and J 7 bases short, with 9 bases between. This CDR3 comprises 13 residues. The germline gives CDR1 SEHNR, CDR2 FQNEAQ (reference sequence). CDR3 residues: CASSLLDNQPQHF. As DNA, the CDR3 is TGTGCCAGCAGCTTACTGGACAACCAGCCCCAGCATTTT.

This clone occurred a few times. As DNA, the CDR3 is TGTGCCAGCAGTTATTCGGTCAGCGAAGCTTTCTTT. Protein product: CASSYSVSEAFF. The chain joins TRBV6-6 to TRBJ1-1; D is uncertain. Per germline, CDR1 MNHNY and CDR2 SVGAGI (reference sequence). The CDR3 length is 12 residues. The V gene lost 3 bases and the J gene lost 8 bases, with 10 bases spanning the gap.

This clone occurred a few times. The chain uses TRBV28 and TRBJ2-4; D is possibly TRBD2 (6 bases). There are 16 residues in the CDR3. The V end lost 4 bases, the J end lost 1 base, and 14 bases lay between the germline ends. The V gene's germline CDR1 is MDHEN and CDR2 SYDVKM. For the CDR3, the DNA is TGTGCCAGCAGTTATTTGGGGGGAAGGGCCAAAAACATTCAGTACTTC. Translation: CASSYLGGRAKNIQYF.